This T cell receptor beta chain was retrieved from a study of human T cells and chemical hapten exposure (dated by TCRdb to about 2021). Study-wide context: For sensitization, 2% DPC in acetone was applied to an approximately 2 cm by approximately 2 cm area of upper inner arm skin. Weekly therapeutic DPC doses were additionally applied to the scalp of patients throughout the roughly 22-week study period. Patch testing on the upper back used Finn chambers containing 0.01% DPC, with scoring done after 6 days according to International Contact Dermatitis Research Group standards. The patient cohort, mostly female, included alopecia areata with under or over 50% scalp involvement, alopecia totalis and alopecia universalis. Libraries were pooled for sequencing, and variation in per-sample TCR yields was attributed mainly to small differences in library volumes within the pool. Peripheral blood TCR repertoire changes were tracked in vivo in alopecia patients during primary and secondary sensitization to the hapten diphenylcyclopropenone (DPC). Patient blood was sampled pre-sensitization (week 0) and at 2, 6 and about 24 weeks after DPC sensitization. Approximately 28 alopecia patients provided blood for TCR sequencing at one to four time points (pre-sensitization, 2, 6 and 24 weeks).

The germline V gene sets CDR1 to MNHEY and CDR2 to SVGAGI. The CDR3 spans 12 residues, from the cysteine through the phenylalanine. Only the CDR3 DNA stays, 36 bases, in frame from base 1. A distance of 10 bases separates the germline ends of V and J, which lose 5 bases and 6 bases respectively. This clonotype turned up a few times. Its binding antigen is unknown. No much larger clone is present one base from it, and per-base qualities are unavailable. Library preparation employed RACE. Sequencing relied on a NextSeq 500. During library preparation, unique molecular identifiers were attached to individual cDNA molecules so that TCRs could be counted quantitatively and reproducibly. For every blood RNA sample, sequencing covered both the TCR alpha and TCR beta chains. Under the source paper's analysis protocol: A median of about 87,000 TCRs per sample was observed, with a range of about 20,000 to 690,600. V, J and CDR3 annotation of the TCR reads was carried out using the Decombinator software suite. For PS versus PT1 abundance plots, all samples were subsampled to the same number of TCRs (28,000). TCRs were defined as expanded if absent before sensitization and observed at least eight times at the 2-week time point. TCRdb reworked the public reads: Q25 trimming with fastp, MiXCR clone assembly, productive beta chains retained. Every entry covers one CDR3 protein and lists the most common genes and DNA from its rows. V and J calls and clone size were set by TCRdb, not the authors. The sample contains 370,000 or so distinct CDR3 sequences, more than 4.5% of them found a single time. Around 2.3% of the sample belongs to the ten largest clones.

Sample time point, as interpreted from the label and publication: patch test 1, 2 weeks after DPC sensitization. This specimen's treatment or condition label, interpreted: therapeutic diphenylcyclopropenone sensitization with weekly scalp DPC. Blood at each patch-test visit was drawn before the patch test was applied. To be eligible, patients had to be aged 18 to 70, diagnosed with alopecia and judged suitable for DPC therapy, while pregnant patients were excluded. Total RNA was isolated from unfractionated whole blood collected in Tempus Blood RNA tubes. On the study overall, not on this receptor specifically: Repeated subsampling changed both the strength of the expansion versus patch-test correlation and the threshold at which the correlation became significant. Because every patient had alopecia, a presumed autoimmune disease, the patients' immune response might differ from that of healthy individuals. The number of TCRs above 1 in 1000 frequency did not change with DPC sensitization; there was no evidence of global repertoire structure alterations. A positive correlation was found between the number of PT1 expanded TCRs and patch test score, with significance reached at thresholds 8, 16 and 32 but not 4. Significantly more large CDR3 similarity clusters were formed by expanded TCRs than by pre-sensitization or healthy control sets, consistent with antigen-driven responses.

This receptor was identified in a woman between 45 and 65 years old with alopecia areata. Some clones in this sample may be carry-over from other donors' samples. Recombination connected TRBV6-5 to TRBJ1-2; no D segment can be confidently identified. This sample comprised whole blood, obtained in connection with sensitization to the hapten diphenylcyclopropenone (DPC). The CDR3 loop reads CASSPSGDGYTF. The DNA reads as follows: TGTGCCAGCAGTCCCAGTGGTGATGGCTACACCTTC.